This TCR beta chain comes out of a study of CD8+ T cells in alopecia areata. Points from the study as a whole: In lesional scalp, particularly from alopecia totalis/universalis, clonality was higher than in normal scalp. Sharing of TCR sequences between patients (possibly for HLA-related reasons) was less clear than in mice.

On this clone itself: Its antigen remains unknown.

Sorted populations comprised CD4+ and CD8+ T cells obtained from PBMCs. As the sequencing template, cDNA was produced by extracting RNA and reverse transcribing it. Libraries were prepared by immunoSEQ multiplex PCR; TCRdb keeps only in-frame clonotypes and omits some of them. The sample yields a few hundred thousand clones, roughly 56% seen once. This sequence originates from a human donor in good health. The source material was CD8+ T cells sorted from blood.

This CDR3 is CASSQGSGSGANVLTF. The CDR3 coding sequence is TGTGCCAGCAGCCAAGGGAGCGGCTCTGGGGCCAACGTCCTGACTTTC. This chain links TRBV5-5 with TRBJ2-6; tentative D call: TRBD2 (5 bases). Trimming took 4 bases from V and 0 from J, leaving 11 bases between them. Per germline, CDR1 SGHKS and CDR2 YYEKEE (reference sequence). This CDR3 has 16 residues.